A selection of T cell receptor beta chains follows, all from one sample in a study of cytomegalovirus exposure and HLA in healthy donors. Profiled with immunoSEQ multiplex PCR; TCRdb holds only in-frame clones, not every one. The data hold under 120,000 clones, with about 68% observed a single time. Material for sequencing was PBMCs. These receptors all come from a young man in good health and CMV-seropositive. Each CDR3 is given with its conserved first and last residue. D genes are given only for firm matches. For some rows the clone size is stated as once, few or many, or as a class when expanded; others skip it.

CASSLDRGGYNEQFF TGTGCCAGCAGCCTGGACCGCGGGGGATACAATGAGCAGTTCTTC TRBJ2-1 TRBV4-2 TRBD2 medium-sized
CASSPRGGAGWDTEAFF TGTGCCAGCTCACCAAGAGGAGGGGCTGGGTGGGACACTGAAGCTTTCTTT TRBJ1-1 TRBV18 . .
CASRAGTGSYEKLFF TGTGCCAGCAGAGCCGGGACAGGGTCGTATGAAAAACTGTTTTTT TRBJ1-4 TRBV2 TRBD1 .
CASRDPLTGPNGYTF TGTGCCAGCAGAGATCCCCTGACAGGGCCGAATGGCTACACCTTC TRBJ1-2 TRBV7-9 TRBD1 .
CASSQDVRGGTNEKLFF TGTGCCAGCAGCCAAGATGTCCGGGGAGGGACTAATGAAAAACTGTTTTTT TRBJ1-4 TRBV14 . .
CASSYGGMGYEEQYF TGTGCCAGCAGTTACGGCGGGATGGGCTACGAGGAGCAGTACTTC TRBJ2-7 TRBV6-5 . .
CACARKDNPANTEAFF TGTGCCTGTGCGAGAAAGGACAACCCGGCGAACACTGAAGCTTTCTTT TRBJ1-1 TRBV30 . .
CASSYRGTPYGYTF TGTGCCAGCAGTTACCGCGGGACCCCGTATGGCTACACCTTC TRBJ1-2 TRBV6-5 . .
CASSLPRQGRDEKLFF TGTGCCAGCAGCCTCCCTCGACAGGGGCGTGATGAAAAACTGTTTTTT TRBJ1-4 TRBV7-9 TRBD1 .
CSVVIGTEAFF TGCAGCGTAGTGATCGGCACTGAAGCTTTCTTT TRBJ1-1 TRBV29-1 . .
CASSLRTGRSTDTQYF TGTGCCAGCAGCCTGCGGACAGGGAGAAGCACAGATACGCAGTATTTT TRBJ2-3 TRBV11-2 TRBD1 .
CASFRGLANEKLFF TGTGCCTCTTTCAGGGGGCTGGCTAATGAAAAACTGTTTTTT TRBJ1-4 TRBV6-1 TRBD1 .
CASSSTKRGNYGYTF TGCGCCAGCAGCTCAACTAAAAGGGGGAACTATGGCTACACCTTC TRBJ1-2 TRBV4-1 . few
CASSFSVNEKLFF TGTGCCAGCAGCTTTAGTGTAAATGAAAAACTGTTTTTT TRBJ1-4 TRBV5-6 . few
CASSKTTNQPQHF TGTGCCAGCAGTAAAACAACAAATCAGCCCCAGCATTTT TRBJ1-5 TRBV27 . .
CASSYGQGLTQYF TGTGCCAGCAGTTATGGACAGGGTTTGACCCAGTACTTC TRBJ2-5 TRBV6-5 TRBD1 .
CASTRSGGAVDTQYF TGTGCCAGCACCCGTAGCGGGGGGGCCGTAGATACGCAGTATTTT TRBJ2-3 TRBV2 TRBD2 .
CASSQDLRGDSNTGELFF TGTGCCAGCAGCCAAGATCTGCGGGGGGATTCGAACACCGGGGAGCTGTTTTTT TRBJ2-2 TRBV4-2 TRBD2 once
CAWNRGTKNIQYF TGTGCCTGGAATCGGGGGACCAAAAACATTCAGTACTTC TRBJ2-4 TRBV30 . .
CSVERIAGDGEQFF TGCAGCGTTGAGCGGATAGCGGGGGACGGGGAGCAGTTCTTC TRBJ2-1 TRBV29-1 TRBD2 .
CASSSNTEAFF TGTGCCAGCAGCTCAAACACTGAAGCTTTCTTT TRBJ1-1 TRBV5-4 . .
CASSNLVPNVRYGYTF TGTGCCAGCAGCAACCTAGTCCCTAACGTCAGATATGGCTACACCTTC TRBJ1-2 TRBV5-6 . .
CASSFVFSVSGANVLTF TGTGCCAGCAGCTTTGTTTTCAGTGTCTCTGGGGCCAACGTCCTGACTTTC TRBJ2-6 TRBV12-1 . once
CASKSDGAYEQYF TGTGCCAGCAAATCGGACGGGGCCTACGAGCAGTACTTC TRBJ2-7 TRBV6-5 . .
CASTTSGGEAFF TGTGCCAGCACCACCTCCGGGGGTGAAGCTTTCTTT TRBJ1-1 TRBV5-4 . once
CASSLWGGETQYF TGTGCCAGCAGCTTATGGGGAGGGGAAACGCAGTATTTT TRBJ2-3 TRBV7-9 TRBD2 .
CASSLGQGAYEQYF TGCGCCAGCAGCTTGGGGCAGGGGGCCTACGAGCAGTACTTC TRBJ2-7 TRBV5-1 TRBD1 .
CASSELIQGAGELFF TGCGCCAGCAGTGAGCTAATTCAAGGGGCCGGGGAGCTGTTTTTT TRBJ2-2 TRBV10-1 . once
CASTGQRGAFF TGTGCCAGCACCGGACAGCGGGGAGCTTTCTTT TRBJ1-1 TRBV6-5 . .
CATSRDRGTEAFF TGTGCCACCAGCAGAGATCGGGGAACTGAAGCTTTCTTT TRBJ1-1 TRBV15 . .
CASSYLDRAVGYTF TGTGCCAGCAGTTACCTCGACAGGGCCGTCGGCTACACCTTC TRBJ1-2 TRBV6-5 TRBD1 .
CASSQDFRSTDTQYF TGCGCCAGCAGCCAAGATTTTAGAAGCACAGATACGCAGTATTTT TRBJ2-3 TRBV4-1 . .
CASSLIYNTIYF TGTGCCAGCAGCTTAATCTATAACACCATATATTTT TRBJ1-3 TRBV11-2 . .